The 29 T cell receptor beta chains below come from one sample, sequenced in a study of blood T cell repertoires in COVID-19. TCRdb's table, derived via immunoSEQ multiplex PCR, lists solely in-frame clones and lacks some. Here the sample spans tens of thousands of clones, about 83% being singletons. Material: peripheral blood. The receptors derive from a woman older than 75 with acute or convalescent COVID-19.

CDR3 in DNA: TGTGCCAGCAGCTTATCGGGTGACGATCAGCCCCAGCATTTT. It yields the protein CASSLSGDDQPQHF. The chain links TRBV7-2 to TRBJ1-5; D gene unclear. V dropped 2 bases and J dropped 5 bases, with 10 bases sitting between them. This CDR3 has 14 amino acids. The germline gives CDR1 SGHTA, CDR2 FQGNSA.

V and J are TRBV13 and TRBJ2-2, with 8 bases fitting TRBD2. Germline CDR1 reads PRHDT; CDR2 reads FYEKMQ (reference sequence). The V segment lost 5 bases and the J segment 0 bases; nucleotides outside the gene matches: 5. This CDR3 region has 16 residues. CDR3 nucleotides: TGTGCCAGCAGCCCCGGAGCGGGAGCGAACACCGGGGAGCTGTTTTTT. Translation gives CASSPGAGANTGELFF. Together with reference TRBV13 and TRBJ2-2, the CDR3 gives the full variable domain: AAGVIQSPRHLIKEKRETATLKCYPIPRHDTVYWYQQGPGQDPQFLISFYEKMQSDKGSIPDRFSAQQFSDYHSELNMSSLELGDSALYFCASSPGAGANTGELFFGEGSRLTVL.

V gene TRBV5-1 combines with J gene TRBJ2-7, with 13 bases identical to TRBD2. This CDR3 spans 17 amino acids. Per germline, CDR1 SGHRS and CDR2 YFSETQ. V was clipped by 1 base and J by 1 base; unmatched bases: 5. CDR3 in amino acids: CASSLTSGRAGSYEQYF. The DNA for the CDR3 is TGCGCCAGCAGCTTGACTAGCGGGAGGGCAGGGTCCTACGAGCAGTACTTC.

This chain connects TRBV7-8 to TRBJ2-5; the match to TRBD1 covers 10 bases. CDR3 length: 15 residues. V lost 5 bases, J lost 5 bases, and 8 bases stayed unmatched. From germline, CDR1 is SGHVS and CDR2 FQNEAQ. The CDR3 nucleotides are TGTGCCAGCAGCACCGGGACAGGGGTTTGGGAGACCCAGTACTTC. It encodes CASSTGTGVWETQYF. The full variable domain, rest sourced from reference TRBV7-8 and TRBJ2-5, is GAGVSQSPRYKVAKRGQDVALRCDPISGHVSLFWYQQALGQGPEFLTYFQNEAQLDKSGLPSDRFFAERPEGSVSTLKIQRTQQEDSAVYLCASSTGTGVWETQYFGPGTRLLVL.

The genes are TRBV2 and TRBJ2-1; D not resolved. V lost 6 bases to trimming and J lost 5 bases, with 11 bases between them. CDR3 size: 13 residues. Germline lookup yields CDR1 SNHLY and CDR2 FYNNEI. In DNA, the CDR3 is TGTGCCAGCAGAGAGTCCCAGGACAATGAGCAGTTCTTC. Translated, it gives CASRESQDNEQFF. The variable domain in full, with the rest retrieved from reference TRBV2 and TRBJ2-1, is EPEVTQTPSHQVTQMGQEVILRCVPISNHLYFYWYRQILGQKVEFLVSFYNNEISEKSEIFDDQFSVERPDGSNFTLKIRSTKLEDSAMYFCASRESQDNEQFFGPGTRLTVL.

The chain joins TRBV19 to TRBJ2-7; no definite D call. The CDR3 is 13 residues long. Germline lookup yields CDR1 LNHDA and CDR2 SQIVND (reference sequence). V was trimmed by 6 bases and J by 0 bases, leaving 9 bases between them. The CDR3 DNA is TGTGCCAGTAGGACACCGAACTCCTACGAGCAGTACTTC. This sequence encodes CASRTPNSYEQYF. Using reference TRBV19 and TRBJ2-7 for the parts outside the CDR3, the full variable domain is DGGITQSPKYLFRKEGQNVTLSCEQNLNHDAMYWYRQDPGQGLRLIYYSQIVNDFQKGDIAEGYSVSREKKESFPLTVTSAQKNPTAFYLCASRTPNSYEQYFGPGTRLTVT.

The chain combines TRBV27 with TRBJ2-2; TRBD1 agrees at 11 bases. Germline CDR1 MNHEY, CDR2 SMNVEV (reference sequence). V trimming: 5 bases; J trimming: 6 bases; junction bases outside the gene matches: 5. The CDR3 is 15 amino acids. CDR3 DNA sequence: TGTGCCAGCAGTAAGGACAGGGGGCACTCCGGGGAGCTGTTTTTT. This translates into CASSKDRGHSGELFF.

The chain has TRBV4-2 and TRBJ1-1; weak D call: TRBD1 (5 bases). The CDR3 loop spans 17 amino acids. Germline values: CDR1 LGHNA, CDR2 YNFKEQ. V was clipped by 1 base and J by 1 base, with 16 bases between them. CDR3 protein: CASSQASLGRGNTEAFF. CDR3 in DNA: TGTGCCAGCAGCCAAGCTTCCCTTGGTAGGGGGAACACTGAAGCTTTCTTT.

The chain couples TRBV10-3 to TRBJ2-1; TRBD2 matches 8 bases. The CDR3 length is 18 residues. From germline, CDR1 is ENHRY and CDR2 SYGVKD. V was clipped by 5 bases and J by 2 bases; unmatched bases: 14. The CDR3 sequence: CAISQLPTSETPYNEQFF. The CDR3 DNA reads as TGTGCCATCAGTCAACTCCCGACTAGCGAGACCCCCTACAATGAGCAGTTCTTC.

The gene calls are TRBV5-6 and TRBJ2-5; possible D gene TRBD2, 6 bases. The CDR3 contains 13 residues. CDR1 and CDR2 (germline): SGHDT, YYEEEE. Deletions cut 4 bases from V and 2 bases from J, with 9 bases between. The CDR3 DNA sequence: TGTGCCAGCAGCCAGGGACTGCAAGAGACCCAGTACTTC. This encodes CASSQGLQETQYF. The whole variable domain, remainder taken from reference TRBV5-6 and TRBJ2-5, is DAGVTQSPTHLIKTRGQQVTLRCSPKSGHDTVSWYQQALGQGPQFIFQYYEEEERQRGNFPDRFSGHQFPNYSSELNVNALLLGDSALYLCASSQGLQETQYFGPGTRLLVL.

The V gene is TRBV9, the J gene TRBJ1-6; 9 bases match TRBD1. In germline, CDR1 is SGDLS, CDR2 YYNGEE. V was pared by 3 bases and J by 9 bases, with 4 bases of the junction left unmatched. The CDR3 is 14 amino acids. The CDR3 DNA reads TGTGCCAGCAGCGACCGACAGGGGGGTTCACCCCTCCACTTT. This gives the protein CASSDRQGGSPLHF.

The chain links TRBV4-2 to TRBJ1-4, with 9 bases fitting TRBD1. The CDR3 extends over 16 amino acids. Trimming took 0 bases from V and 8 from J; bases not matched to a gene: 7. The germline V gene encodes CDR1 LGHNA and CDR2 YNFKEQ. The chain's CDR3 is CASSQDGTGFGEKLFF. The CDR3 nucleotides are TGTGCCAGCAGCCAAGATGGGACAGGGTTCGGCGAAAAACTGTTTTTT.

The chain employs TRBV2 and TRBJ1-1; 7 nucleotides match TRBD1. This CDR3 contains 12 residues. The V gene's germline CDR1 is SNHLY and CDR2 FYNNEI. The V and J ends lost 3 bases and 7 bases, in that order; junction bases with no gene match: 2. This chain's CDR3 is CASSEWTGEAFF. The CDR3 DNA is TGTGCCAGCAGTGAGTGGACAGGTGAAGCTTTCTTT.

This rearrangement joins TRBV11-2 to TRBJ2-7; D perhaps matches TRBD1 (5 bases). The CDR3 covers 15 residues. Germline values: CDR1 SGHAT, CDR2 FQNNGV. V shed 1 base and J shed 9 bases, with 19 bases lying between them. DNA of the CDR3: TGTGCCAGCAGCTTAGTAGGGGCAGGGAACATCGTGCAGTACTTC. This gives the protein CASSLVGAGNIVQYF. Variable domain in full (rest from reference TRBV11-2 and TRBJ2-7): EAGVAQSPRYKIIEKRQSVAFWCNPISGHATLYWYQQILGQGPKLLIQFQNNGVVDDSQLPKDRFSAERLKGVDSTLKIQPAKLEDSAVYLCASSLVGAGNIVQYFGPGTRLTVT.

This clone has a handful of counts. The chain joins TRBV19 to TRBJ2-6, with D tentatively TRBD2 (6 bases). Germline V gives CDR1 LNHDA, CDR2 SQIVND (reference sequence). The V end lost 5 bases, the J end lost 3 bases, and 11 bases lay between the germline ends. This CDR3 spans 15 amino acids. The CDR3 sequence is CASSSLGGGANVLTF. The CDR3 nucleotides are TGTGCCAGTAGTTCCCTCGGGGGTGGGGCCAACGTCCTGACTTTC.

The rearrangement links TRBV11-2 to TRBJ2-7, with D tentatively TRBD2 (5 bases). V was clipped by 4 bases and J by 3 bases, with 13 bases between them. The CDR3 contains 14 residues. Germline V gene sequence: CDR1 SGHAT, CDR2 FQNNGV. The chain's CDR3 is CASSSGPGSYEQYF. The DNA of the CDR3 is TGTGCCAGCAGCTCAGGCCCGGGGAGCTACGAGCAGTACTTC.

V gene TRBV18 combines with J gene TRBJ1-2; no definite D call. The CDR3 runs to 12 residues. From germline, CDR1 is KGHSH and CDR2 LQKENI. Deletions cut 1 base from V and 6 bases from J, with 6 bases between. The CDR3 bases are TGTGCCAGCTCACCACTAGGAGATGGCTACACCTTC. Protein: CASSPLGDGYTF.

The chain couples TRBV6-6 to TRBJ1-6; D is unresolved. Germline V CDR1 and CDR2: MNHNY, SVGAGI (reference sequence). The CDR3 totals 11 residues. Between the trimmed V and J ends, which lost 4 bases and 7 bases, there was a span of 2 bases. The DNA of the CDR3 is TGTGCCAGCAGTTCAAATTCACCCCTCCACTTT. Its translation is CASSSNSPLHF.

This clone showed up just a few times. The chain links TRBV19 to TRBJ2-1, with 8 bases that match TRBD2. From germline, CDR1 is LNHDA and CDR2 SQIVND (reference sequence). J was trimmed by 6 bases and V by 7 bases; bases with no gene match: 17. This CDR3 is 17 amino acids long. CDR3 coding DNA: TGTGCCAGTACGGGGGGGGCCGGGACTAGGACTGGCAATGAGCAGTTCTTC. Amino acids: CASTGGAGTRTGNEQFF.

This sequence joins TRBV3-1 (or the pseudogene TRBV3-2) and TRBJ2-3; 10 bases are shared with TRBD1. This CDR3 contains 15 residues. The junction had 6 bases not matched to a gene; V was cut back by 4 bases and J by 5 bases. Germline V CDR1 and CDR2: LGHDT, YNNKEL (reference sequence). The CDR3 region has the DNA TGTGCCAGCAGCCGAGGGACAGGGGTTGGAGATACGCAGTATTTT. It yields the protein CASSRGTGVGDTQYF.

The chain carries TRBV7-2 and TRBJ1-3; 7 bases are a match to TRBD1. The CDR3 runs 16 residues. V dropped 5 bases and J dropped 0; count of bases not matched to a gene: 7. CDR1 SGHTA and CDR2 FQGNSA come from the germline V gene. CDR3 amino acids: CASSPMRQGSGNTIYF. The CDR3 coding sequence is TGTGCCAGCAGCCCAATGAGACAGGGCTCTGGAAACACCATATATTTT.

CDR3: CASSLALNTIYF. CDR3 sequence (DNA): TGTGCCAGCAGTTTAGCCCTAAACACCATATATTTT. The chain recombines TRBV12-3 or TRBV12-4 with TRBJ1-3; D remains ambiguous. V lost 0 bases and J lost 6, with 3 bases in between. CDR3 length equals 12 residues.

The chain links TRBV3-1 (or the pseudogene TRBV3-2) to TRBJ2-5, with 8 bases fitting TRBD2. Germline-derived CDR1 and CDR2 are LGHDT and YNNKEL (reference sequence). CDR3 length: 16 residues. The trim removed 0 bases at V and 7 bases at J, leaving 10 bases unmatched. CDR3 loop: CASSQELGSGSGTQYF. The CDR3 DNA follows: TGTGCCAGCAGCCAAGAATTGGGGAGCGGGAGTGGGACCCAGTACTTC.

The CDR3 sequence is CASSLSPAGGRETQYF. The CDR3 region has the DNA TGTGCCAGCAGCTTAAGTCCAGCGGGAGGGCGGGAGACCCAGTACTTC. The rearrangement uses TRBV7-6 and TRBJ2-5; 10 bases align to TRBD2. The CDR3 spans 16 residues. The germline CDR1 and CDR2 sequences are SGHVS and FNYEAQ. V dropped 2 bases and J dropped 5; count of bases not matched to a gene: 8. The complete variable domain, with remaining parts taken from reference TRBV7-6 and TRBJ2-5, reads GAGVSQSPRYKVTKRGQDVALRCDPISGHVSLYWYRQALGQGPEFLTYFNYEAQQDKSGLPNDRFSAERPEGSISTLTIQRTEQRDSAMYRCASSLSPAGGRETQYFGPGTRLLVL.

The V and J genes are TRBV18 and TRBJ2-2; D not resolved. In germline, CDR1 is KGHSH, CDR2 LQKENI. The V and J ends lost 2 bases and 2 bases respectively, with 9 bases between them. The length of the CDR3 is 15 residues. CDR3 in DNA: TGTGCCAGCTCACCAAAAGTCCTAAACACCGGGGAGCTGTTTTTT. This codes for CASSPKVLNTGELFF.

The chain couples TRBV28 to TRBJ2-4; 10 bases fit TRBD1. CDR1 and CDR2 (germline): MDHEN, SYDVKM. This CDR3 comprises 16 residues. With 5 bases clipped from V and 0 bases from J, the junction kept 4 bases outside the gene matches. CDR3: CASSQGTGVAKNIQYF. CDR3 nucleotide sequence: TGTGCCAGCAGTCAAGGGACAGGGGTAGCCAAAAACATTCAGTACTTC.

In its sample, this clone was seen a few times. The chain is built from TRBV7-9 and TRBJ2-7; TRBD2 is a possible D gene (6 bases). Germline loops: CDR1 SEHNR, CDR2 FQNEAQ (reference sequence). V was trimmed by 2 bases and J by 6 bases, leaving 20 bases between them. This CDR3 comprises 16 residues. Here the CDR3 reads CASSLRKGLTFGEQYF. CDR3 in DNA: TGTGCCAGCAGCTTAAGGAAGGGACTGACCTTCGGCGAGCAGTACTTC. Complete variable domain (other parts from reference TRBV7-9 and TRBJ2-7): DTGVSQNPRHKITKRGQNVTFRCDPISEHNRLYWYRQTLGQGPEFLTYFQNEAQLEKSRLLSDRFSAERPKGSFSTLEIQRTEQGDSAMYLCASSLRKGLTFGEQYFGPGTRLTVT.

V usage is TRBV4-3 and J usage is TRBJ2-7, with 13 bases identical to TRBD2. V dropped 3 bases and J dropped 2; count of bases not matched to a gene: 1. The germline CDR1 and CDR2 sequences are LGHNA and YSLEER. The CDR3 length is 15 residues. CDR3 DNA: TGCGCCAGCAGCCAGGGACTAGCGGGAACCTACGAGCAGTACTTC. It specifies CASSQGLAGTYEQYF.

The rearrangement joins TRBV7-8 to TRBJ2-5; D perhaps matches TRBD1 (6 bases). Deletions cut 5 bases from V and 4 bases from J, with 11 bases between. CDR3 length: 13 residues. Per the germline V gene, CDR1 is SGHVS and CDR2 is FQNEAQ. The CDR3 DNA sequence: TGTGCCAGCAGCGTAACAGGGCCAGAGACCCAGTACTTC. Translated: CASSVTGPETQYF.